These 17 T cell receptor beta chains were sequenced from one sample in a study of cytomegalovirus exposure and HLA in healthy donors. Amplification used 60 Vbeta primers and 13 Jbeta primers. The method was immunoSEQ multiplex PCR; TCRdb's version includes in-frame clones alone and lacks a portion of them. Of 150,000 to 200,000 clones in the sample, approximately 70% were seen once. Sequenced input: PBMCs. These receptors originate from a man aged 35 to 55 in good health and CMV-seropositive.

The chain recombines TRBV6-6 with TRBJ1-4; D might be TRBD1 (6 bases). CDR3 size: 15 residues. Trimming stripped 5 bases from V and 5 bases from J, with 15 bases between. CDR1 is MNHNY, CDR2 SVGAGI, per germline (reference sequence). The CDR3 sequence: CASSTNRAGNEKLFF. CDR3 sequence (DNA): TGTGCCAGCAGTACCAACAGGGCCGGAAATGAAAAACTGTTTTTT.

The V gene is TRBV19, the J gene TRBJ1-1, with no clear D. Germline values: CDR1 LNHDA, CDR2 SQIVND (reference sequence). Trimming cost V 7 bases and J 7 bases, with 19 bases left between them. The CDR3 is 14 amino acids. DNA for the CDR3: TGTGCCAGTACTATCTCAACCGCACAGCATGAAGCTTTCTTT. Translating gives CASTISTAQHEAFF.

The table lists this clone with a count of one. The chain is built from TRBV7-9 and TRBJ2-6, with TRBD1 identical over 11 bases. This CDR3 comprises 16 residues. The J segment lost 2 bases and the V segment lost 6 bases, leaving 3 bases of the junction unmatched. Germline-derived CDR1 and CDR2 are SEHNR and FQNEAQ (reference sequence). As DNA, the CDR3 is TGTGCCAGCAGTCCGGACAGGGGGCCTGGGGCCAACGTCCTGACTTTC. The encoded protein is CASSPDRGPGANVLTF.

The chain links TRBV30 to TRBJ2-7; no clear D gene. The CDR3 has 13 residues. Per the germline V gene, CDR1 is GTSNPN and CDR2 is SVGIG (reference sequence). With 4 bases removed from V and 6 bases from J, the gap between germline ends came to 16 bases. The chain's CDR3 is CAWNPLPLGEQYF. The CDR3 coding sequence is TGTGCCTGGAACCCTCTCCCGCTCGGCGAGCAGTACTTC.

The chain uses TRBV7-9 and TRBJ2-1, with unresolved D. Germline CDR1 SEHNR, CDR2 FQNEAQ (reference sequence). The CDR3 length is 14 residues. Trimming removed 5 bases from V and 3 bases from J, with 11 bases in between. The CDR3 here is CASSPRLSYNEQFF. CDR3 coding DNA: TGTGCCAGCAGCCCCCGACTGAGCTACAATGAGCAGTTCTTC.

The chain is built from TRBV6-5 and TRBJ2-5; TRBD2 matches 9 bases. After removal of 3 bases from V and 10 bases from J, the junction contained 9 bases not matched to a gene. The CDR3 has 14 residues. The germline V gene has CDR1 MNHEY and CDR2 SVGAGI. The CDR3: CASSYAAGGRDQYF. The CDR3 nucleotides are TGTGCCAGCAGTTATGCTGCGGGGGGGCGGGACCAGTACTTC.

The rearrangement joins TRBV19 to TRBJ2-7; no clear D gene. The CDR3 contains 14 residues. The ends were cut back, 2 bases at V and 3 bases at J, with 11 bases in the middle. Looked up from germline, CDR1 is LNHDA and CDR2 is SQIVND (reference sequence). The CDR3 bases are TGTGCCAGTAGTATAACCCGCAGACACTACGAGCAGTACTTC. Protein: CASSITRRHYEQYF.

This chain joins TRBV25-1 and TRBJ2-5; 16 bases are shared with TRBD2. CDR3 length equals 16 residues. From germline, CDR1 is MGHDK and CDR2 SYGVNS. With V trimmed by 3 bases and J by 5 bases, 3 bases remained unmatched. This chain's CDR3 is CASSEGLAGGPETQYF. The CDR3 DNA reads TGTGCCAGCAGTGAGGGACTAGCGGGGGGGCCCGAGACCCAGTACTTC.

The chain uses TRBV7-6 and TRBJ2-7; 7 bases are shared with TRBD1. CDR3 length: 14 amino acids. Per germline, CDR1 SGHVS and CDR2 FNYEAQ. With V trimmed by 2 bases and J by 6 bases, 7 bases remained unmatched. The CDR3 is CASSLKGAVGEQYF. CDR3 sequence (DNA): TGTGCCAGCAGCTTAAAGGGGGCCGTCGGCGAGCAGTACTTC.

This clone was counted once. V gene TRBV2 combines with J gene TRBJ2-5, with 10 bases fitting TRBD1. Trimming at V came to 7 bases and at J to 5 bases, leaving 4 bases not matched to a gene. The CDR3 has 13 residues. CDR1 and CDR2 from the germline V gene are SNHLY and FYNNEI. The CDR3 DNA follows: TGTGCCAGCACATCGGGACAGGGGGAGACCCAGTACTTC. Amino acid sequence: CASTSGQGETQYF.

CDR3 loop: CASSLATGHEKLFF. CDR3 coding DNA: TGCGCCAGCAGCTTGGCAACGGGTCATGAAAAACTGTTTTTT. The gene calls are TRBV5-1 and TRBJ1-4; D call uncertain. Trimming pared 0 bases from V and 6 bases from J, leaving 9 bases between. Germline V gives CDR1 SGHRS, CDR2 YFSETQ. The CDR3 runs to 14 residues.

The chain combines TRBV10-3 with TRBJ1-3, with D hard to call. CDR3 length: 16 amino acids. Trimming took off 2 bases at V and 0 bases at J, with 11 bases between the two ends. Germline V CDR1 and CDR2: ENHRY, SYGVKD. CDR3 in amino acids: CAISEDTTSSGNTIYF. The CDR3 region has the DNA TGTGCCATCAGTGAGGACACCACGAGCTCTGGAAACACCATATATTTT.

The genes are TRBV11-2 and TRBJ1-1, with TRBD1 as a possible D gene (6 bases). This CDR3 is built from 15 residues. V was clipped by 5 bases and J by 4 bases, with 17 bases between them. Germline loops: CDR1 SGHAT, CDR2 FQNNGV. CDR3 sequence (DNA): TGTGCCAGCAGCCGAGGGGGGGGACTTGGCACTGAAGCTTTCTTT. Translated, it gives CASSRGGGLGTEAFF.

V and J are TRBV7-9 and TRBJ1-4; no clear D gene. Germline V gives CDR1 SEHNR, CDR2 FQNEAQ (reference sequence). This CDR3 spans 12 amino acids. Deletions cut 5 bases from V and 8 bases from J, with 9 bases between. This CDR3 reads CASSNRDEKLFF. DNA of the CDR3: TGTGCCAGCAGCAACAGAGACGAAAAACTGTTTTTT.

The rearrangement joins TRBV7-9 to TRBJ2-1; 8 bases map to TRBD1. V lost 5 bases to trimming and J lost 3 bases; unmatched junction nucleotides: 6. Looked up from germline, CDR1 is SEHNR and CDR2 is FQNEAQ (reference sequence). The CDR3 covers 15 residues. In nucleotides, the CDR3 is TGTGCCAGCAGCGAGACAGGGGTGTTCTACAATGAGCAGTTCTTC. It yields the protein CASSETGVFYNEQFF. The whole variable domain, filled in from reference TRBV7-9 and TRBJ2-1, reads DTGVSQNPRHKITKRGQNVTFRCDPISEHNRLYWYRQTLGQGPEFLTYFQNEAQLEKSRLLSDRFSAERPKGSFSTLEIQRTEQGDSAMYLCASSETGVFYNEQFFGPGTRLTVL.

The rearrangement links TRBV10-3 to TRBJ1-5, with D perhaps matching TRBD1 (5 bases). V lost 0 bases, J lost 4 bases, and 13 bases lay in between. Germline CDR1 ENHRY, CDR2 SYGVKD. The CDR3 loop spans 16 amino acids. The CDR3 sequence is CAISESGRGGNQPQHF. As DNA, the CDR3 is TGTGCCATCAGTGAGTCGGGGCGGGGGGGGAATCAGCCCCAGCATTTT.

This clone is a singleton in its sample. The gene calls are TRBV5-1 and TRBJ1-5; 11 bases line up with TRBD1. Trimming removed 3 bases from V and 6 bases from J; junction bases left unmatched: 2. This CDR3 contains 14 residues. Per germline, CDR1 SGHRS and CDR2 YFSETQ. CDR3 in DNA: TGCGCCAGCAGCTCCGGGACAGGGGGTCAGCCCCAGCATTTT. Residues: CASSSGTGGQPQHF.